The 32 T cell receptor beta chains in this list originate from one sample, sequenced in a study of regulatory T cells in long-lasting Graves disease. The time point: persistent/refractory GD, antithyroid drugs over 5 years with positive TRAb. Scientists built the TCR library using RNA that was extracted from PBMCs. CDR3 regions were amplified by Arm-PCR using iRepertoire HTBI primers to build TCR beta libraries. TCRdb ran MiXCR on the multiplex PCR reads and lists one entry per CDR3 protein. The data show approximately 400,000 distinct CDR3 sequences, roughly 25% seen once. The sample consisted of peripheral blood mononuclear cells (PBMCs), taken when the disease was refractory, from a patient treated with antithyroid drugs. These receptors were obtained from a woman in her thirties or forties with Graves disease.

In regard to this clonotype: This may arise from a read error, as a much more abundant clone is one base away. The V call is TRBV2, the J call TRBJ2-7; D is possibly TRBD1 or TRBD2 (6 bases each). This CDR3 region has 13 residues. The V and J ends lost 4 bases and 8 bases respectively, with 15 bases between them. Looked up from germline, CDR1 is SNHLY and CDR2 is FYNNEI. The CDR3 is CASSAGGEYKQYF. The CDR3 nucleotides read TGTGCCAGCAGTGCCGGGGGCGAGTACAAGCAGTACTTC.

This clonotype was seen repeatedly, ten times or more. The chain recombines TRBV28 with TRBJ1-2; D unclear. This CDR3 comprises 16 residues. Trimming left V 6 bases short and J 0 bases short, with 17 bases between. Germline lookup yields CDR1 MDHEN and CDR2 SYDVKM. The CDR3 sequence: CASRDSHFTSNYGYTF. The CDR3 region has the DNA TGTGCCAGCAGAGATAGTCACTTTACTTCTAACTATGGCTACACCTTC.

This clonotype was found a few times. The CDR3 region is CASETGGADTQYF. The CDR3 region has the DNA TGTGCCAGTGAGACAGGCGGTGCGGATACGCAGTATTTT. The rearrangement joins TRBV28 to TRBJ2-3; possible D gene TRBD1, 6 bases. The germline V gene has CDR1 MDHEN and CDR2 SYDVKM. Trimming pared 9 bases from V and 6 bases from J, leaving 16 bases between. CDR3 length: 13 amino acids.

This clonotype was picked up many times. This rearrangement joins TRBV28 to TRBJ2-1; D is uncertain. CDR1 is MDHEN and CDR2 is SYDVKM in the germline V gene. This CDR3 is built from 12 residues. V was pared by 6 bases and J by 4 bases, with 7 bases between. Written as DNA, the CDR3 is TGTGCCAGCAGCTTGAGGTACAATGAGCAGTTCTTC. Its protein product is CASSLRYNEQFF.

This chain connects TRBV28 to TRBJ2-7; perhaps D is TRBD1 or TRBD2 (5 bases each). Trimming took 4 bases from V and 3 from J, leaving 19 bases between them. The CDR3 sequence is 16 residues long. From germline, CDR1 is MDHEN and CDR2 SYDVKM. CDR3 sequence: CASSYSGFQGNYEQYF. DNA of the CDR3: TGTGCCAGCAGTTACTCGGGGTTTCAGGGTAACTACGAGCAGTACTTC.

This clonotype was counted ten times or more. V gene TRBV15 combines with J gene TRBJ1-4; a possible D gene is TRBD1 (5 bases). The germline gives CDR1 LNHNV, CDR2 YYDKDF (reference sequence). The CDR3 loop spans 15 amino acids. The V end lost 2 bases, the J end lost 7 bases, and 14 bases lay between the germline ends. Here the CDR3 reads CATSRPQGFGEKLFF. CDR3 bases: TGTGCCACCAGCAGACCCCAGGGATTTGGTGAAAAACTGTTTTTT.

This chain uses TRBV4-1 with TRBJ1-1, with D hard to call. Germline V CDR1 and CDR2: MGHRA, YSYEKL. V was clipped by 9 bases and J by 5 bases, with 10 bases between them. The CDR3 is 11 residues long. CDR3 sequence: CASRFGTEAFF. In nucleotides, the CDR3 is TGCGCCAGTCGATTTGGGACTGAAGCTTTCTTT.

This clonotype was seen ten or more times. The J gene is TRBJ1-5, the V gene TRBV10-3; unclear D gene. With 3 bases removed from V and 4 bases from J, the gap between germline ends came to 7 bases. The CDR3 length is 13 residues. Looked up from germline, CDR1 is ENHRY and CDR2 is SYGVKD. CDR3 protein: CAISDLGNQPQHF. The CDR3 region has the DNA TGTGCCATCAGTGATTTGGGTAATCAGCCCCAGCATTTT.

This clonotype has just a few counts. The J gene is TRBJ2-2, the V gene TRBV9; the match to TRBD1 covers 7 bases. The ends lost 5 bases at V and 0 bases at J; junction bases unmatched: 7. The CDR3 has 16 amino acids. Germline V gene lookup returns CDR1 SGDLS and CDR2 YYNGEE. The DNA for the CDR3 is TGTGCCAGCAGAAAGACAGGGAACTCGAACACCGGGGAGCTGTTTTTT. Its protein product is CASRKTGNSNTGELFF.

The chain links TRBV5-5 to TRBJ1-3, with no clear D. Germline V CDR1 and CDR2: SGHKS, YYEKEE (reference sequence). This CDR3 has 15 amino acids. Trimming shortened V by 2 bases and J by 0 bases, and 9 bases separated the two germline ends. CDR3: CASSLAGTSGNTIYF. DNA for the CDR3: TGTGCCAGCAGCTTAGCGGGAACCTCTGGAAACACCATATATTTT.

The chain recombines TRBV11-2 with TRBJ2-2, with TRBD2 identical over 9 bases. V shed 5 bases, J shed 4 bases, and the junction held 5 bases outside the gene matches. This CDR3 is 15 amino acids long. Germline V CDR1 and CDR2: SGHAT, FQNNGV. DNA for the CDR3: TGTGCCAGCAGCCCCCAGGGACTAGCCACCGGGGAGCTGTTTTTT. This sequence encodes CASSPQGLATGELFF.

The table lists this clonotype with many counts. The chain employs TRBV28 and TRBJ2-5; a possible D gene is TRBD1 (6 bases). Germline V gene lookup returns CDR1 MDHEN and CDR2 SYDVKM. The CDR3 has 14 residues. V dropped 5 bases and J dropped 3 bases, with 13 bases sitting between them. Written as DNA, the CDR3 is TGTGCCAGCAGTAACCTGGGGGCTAAAGAGACCCAGTACTTC. It yields the protein CASSNLGAKETQYF. The complete variable domain, with remaining parts taken from reference TRBV28 and TRBJ2-5, reads DVKVTQSSRYLVKRTGEKVFLECVQDMDHENMFWYRQDPGLGLRLIYFSYDVKMKEKGDIPEGYSVSREKKERFSLILESASTNQTSMYLCASSNLGAKETQYFGPGTRLLVL.

This rearrangement joins TRBV6-5 to TRBJ2-7, with a possible D match to TRBD2 (6 bases). The CDR3 has 14 amino acids. V lost 2 bases and J lost 2, with 10 bases in between. Germline CDR1 reads MNHEY; CDR2 reads SVGAGI. CDR3 sequence reads: CASSYGTHTYEQYF. The CDR3 DNA reads as TGTGCCAGCAGTTACGGGACTCATACCTACGAGCAGTACTTC.

The chain links TRBV28 to TRBJ2-7; the D is unclear. In germline, CDR1 is MDHEN, CDR2 SYDVKM. The CDR3 is 15 residues long. The V end lost 3 bases, the J end lost 10 bases, and 22 bases lay between the germline ends. The CDR3 here is CASSFRLTLSCEQYF. The CDR3 coding sequence is TGTGCCAGCAGTTTCCGTCTAACTCTCTCCTGCGAACAGTACTTC.

This clonotype was picked up many times. The gene calls are TRBV2 and TRBJ2-7, with D tentatively TRBD1 (6 bases). Germline V gene data show CDR1 as SNHLY and CDR2 as FYNNEI. This CDR3 is 16 amino acids long. Trimming shortened V by 0 bases and J by 6 bases, and 18 bases separated the two germline ends. The DNA of the CDR3 is TGTGCCAGCAGTGAAGCGGCATGGGACGGCAGGGGCGAGCAGTACTTC. Amino acids: CASSEAAWDGRGEQYF.

At least ten counts were recorded for this clonotype. This chain joins TRBV11-2 and TRBJ1-1, with D maybe TRBD1 (5 bases). Germline CDR1 is SGHAT and CDR2 is FQNNGV. The CDR3 covers 14 residues. V shed 5 bases and J shed 3 bases, with 13 bases lying between them. The CDR3 DNA reads as TGTGCCAGCAGCCTTACTGACAGACACACTGAAGCTTTCTTT. Translated, it gives CASSLTDRHTEAFF. Full variable domain (outside the CDR3, taken from reference TRBV11-2 and TRBJ1-1): EAGVAQSPRYKIIEKRQSVAFWCNPISGHATLYWYQQILGQGPKLLIQFQNNGVVDDSQLPKDRFSAERLKGVDSTLKIQPAKLEDSAVYLCASSLTDRHTEAFFGQGTRLTVV.

This clonotype was found many times. The rearrangement links TRBV10-3 to TRBJ2-7; 9 nucleotides match TRBD1. V lost 4 bases, J lost 5 bases, and 3 bases stayed unmatched. Germline V lookup: CDR1 ENHRY, CDR2 SYGVKD. CDR3 length: 13 amino acids. CDR3 coding DNA: TGTGCCATCAGTGGGACAGGGGCGAACGAGCAGTACTTC. This encodes CAISGTGANEQYF.

CDR3 region: CAWDGQGVTGELFF. The CDR3 nucleotides are TGTGCCTGGGATGGACAGGGAGTCACCGGGGAGCTGTTTTTT. This rearrangement joins TRBV30 to TRBJ2-2; TRBD1 aligns across 8 bases. CDR3 size: 14 residues. Germline CDR1 and CDR2: GTSNPN and SVGIG (reference sequence). After removal of 5 bases from V and 4 bases from J, the junction contained 6 bases not matched to a gene.

About this clonotype itself: Lacking the conserved final phenylalanine or tryptophan, this CDR3 likely reflects a read error. The gene calls are TRBV6-1 and TRBJ2-7, with a tentative D call TRBD2 (5 bases). The V end was cut by 4 bases, the J end by 2 bases, with 18 bases between. Germline CDR1 and CDR2: MNHNS and SASEGT. CDR3 length equals 16 residues. Here the CDR3 reads CASSGPELTGTYEQYL. The CDR3 nucleotides are TGTGCCAGCAGTGGACCGGAACTAACGGGGACCTACGAGCAGTACCTC.

Ten or more counts support this clonotype. The chain links TRBV11-2 to TRBJ2-5, with TRBD2 identical over 8 bases. CDR3 length: 16 amino acids. Germline CDR1 reads SGHAT; CDR2 reads FQNNGV. V lost 0 bases and J lost 0; bases outside the gene matches: 3. The CDR3 region is CASSLEASGYQETQYF. The CDR3 coding sequence is TGTGCCAGCAGCTTAGAGGCTAGCGGGTACCAAGAGACCCAGTACTTC.

With regard to this clonotype: With a much larger clone just one base away, this may be a read error. The chain combines TRBV3-1 with TRBJ1-2, with 7 bases that match TRBD1. The CDR3 is 13 residues long. The germline V gene encodes CDR1 LGHDT and CDR2 YNNKEL (reference sequence). The CDR3 loop is CVSSRRQGGGYTF. The CDR3 region has the DNA TGTGTCAGCAGCCGTCGACAGGGAGGTGGCTACACCTTC.

The genes are TRBV15 and TRBJ1-5, with a weak D call TRBD1 (5 bases). Trimming pared 0 bases from V and 9 bases from J, leaving 21 bases between. CDR1 and CDR2 (germline): LNHNV, YYDKDF (reference sequence). The CDR3 consists of 17 residues. The CDR3 DNA is TGTGCCACCAGCAGAGATGGGGTTGGGGCCGTGGGCTCGCCCCAGCATTTT. This codes for CATSRDGVGAVGSPQHF.

There are many counts of this clonotype. This chain connects TRBV11-2 to TRBJ2-7; tentative D call: TRBD1 (6 bases). The CDR3 is 15 residues long. CDR1 and CDR2 (germline): SGHAT, FQNNGV. V was shortened by 0 bases and J by 4 bases, with 13 bases between the two germline ends. The CDR3: CASSLDDRLWYEQYF. In nucleotides, the CDR3 is TGTGCCAGCAGCTTAGACGACAGGTTGTGGTACGAGCAGTACTTC.

This chain connects TRBV18 to TRBJ1-4; no clear D gene. The CDR3 loop spans 16 amino acids. The V and J ends lost 4 bases and 0 bases respectively, with 12 bases between them. The germline V gene has CDR1 KGHSH and CDR2 LQKENI. CDR3 region: CASSQGRPATNEKLFF. The DNA of the CDR3 is TGTGCCAGCTCACAAGGACGGCCTGCAACTAATGAAAAACTGTTTTTT.

Comment on this clonotype: Given a much more abundant clone one base away, this may be a read error. This chain links TRBV11-2 with TRBJ2-7; possibly TRBD2 for D (6 bases). The germline V gene has CDR1 SGHAT and CDR2 FQNNGV. V was pared by 3 bases and J by 0 bases, with 12 bases between. This CDR3 is 15 amino acids long. In nucleotides, the CDR3 is TGTGCCAGCAGCTTGGGACTCCCGAGCTCCTACGAGCAGTACTTC. As protein: CASSLGLPSSYEQYF.

This clonotype was counted only a few times. The rearrangement joins TRBV11-2 to TRBJ2-7, with a weak D call TRBD2 (6 bases). Per germline, CDR1 SGHAT and CDR2 FQNNGV. V was cut by 5 bases and J by 2 bases, with 22 bases left in between. The CDR3 runs 17 residues. CDR3 loop: CASSLVPPRDGAYEQYF. The CDR3 bases are TGTGCCAGCAGCCTCGTCCCTCCGCGGGACGGTGCCTACGAGCAGTACTTC.

This clonotype was found many times. The chain has TRBV2 and TRBJ2-5; D gene uncertain. CDR3 length: 13 amino acids. The germline V gene encodes CDR1 SNHLY and CDR2 FYNNEI. Trimming removed 4 bases from V and 4 bases from J, with 10 bases in between. CDR3 in DNA: TGTGCCAGCAGTGGGATAGGAAGAGAGACCCAGTACTTC. Its translation: CASSGIGRETQYF.

This clonotype was observed a few times. This sequence joins TRBV6-1 and TRBJ2-7, with 13 bases fitting TRBD2. Unmatched junction bases numbered 7, after V lost 4 bases and J lost 7 bases. This CDR3 region has 15 residues. The germline V gene encodes CDR1 MNHNS and CDR2 SASEGT. The CDR3 reads CASSGRTSGGGEQYF. The DNA for the CDR3 is TGTGCCAGCAGTGGTCGGACTAGCGGGGGCGGAGAGCAGTACTTC.

In its sample, this clonotype was seen once. This could be a read error, since a much larger clone is one nucleotide away. The rearrangement uses TRBV5-6 and TRBJ2-2; D is unresolved. CDR1 is SGHDT, CDR2 YYEEEE, per germline. The CDR3 length is 13 residues. V gave up 0 bases and J gave up 6 bases, with 6 bases separating them. CDR3 bases: TGTGCCAGCAGCTTGGGGGCTTCCGGGGAGCTGTTTTTT. It specifies CASSLGASGELFF.

This clonotype was counted ten times or more. The rearrangement uses TRBV2 and TRBJ2-1, with 10 nucleotides matching TRBD2. The germline V gene has CDR1 SNHLY and CDR2 FYNNEI. The V and J ends lost 7 bases and 3 bases, in that order; junction bases with no gene match: 6. The CDR3 consists of 15 residues. The CDR3 DNA sequence: TGTGCCAGCAAGACGGGACTAGCGAACTACAATGAGCAGTTCTTC. It yields the protein CASKTGLANYNEQFF.

The CDR3 DNA sequence: TGCGCCAGCAGCTTGTACGGGACAGCGGCCGGGGAGCTGTTTTTT. Translated: CASSLYGTAAGELFF. The rearrangement links TRBV5-1 to TRBJ2-2; 7 positions agree with TRBD1. Germline CDR1 is SGHRS and CDR2 is YFSETQ. This CDR3 comprises 15 residues. The V and J ends lost 1 base and 6 bases, in that order; junction bases with no gene match: 6.

This clonotype turned up a few times. The chain couples TRBV7-6 to TRBJ2-7; no clear D gene. Germline CDR1 reads SGHVS; CDR2 reads FNYEAQ. The CDR3 has 12 residues. Trimming stripped 6 bases from V and 3 bases from J, with 9 bases between. The CDR3 region has the DNA TGTGCCAGCAGTCAAAAATACTACGAGCAGTACTTC. It encodes CASSQKYYEQYF. The complete variable domain, with remaining parts taken from reference TRBV7-6 and TRBJ2-7, reads GAGVSQSPRYKVTKRGQDVALRCDPISGHVSLYWYRQALGQGPEFLTYFNYEAQQDKSGLPNDRFSAERPEGSISTLTIQRTEQRDSAMYRCASSQKYYEQYFGPGTRLTVT.